These T cell receptor beta chains were read from a single sample in a study of beta chain features in type 1 diabetes. Clones were sequenced by immunoSEQ multiplex PCR, and TCRdb holds only the in-frame ones, with some missing. The sample lists about 620,000 clones; roughly 16% were seen once. Sequenced input: naive CD4+ T cells from blood. Receptor source: a man aged 18 to 30 in good health. The CDR3 runs from the conserved cysteine through the conserved F or W. D genes are given only for firm matches. Clone size is stated in some rows and not others, as once, few, many or a class when expanded.

TGTGCCAGCAACTTATTTAAGGGGCAAGAGACCCAGTACTTC	CASNLFKGQETQYF	TRBJ2-5	NA	TRBV7-9	NA
TGCGCCAGCAGCAAAGCGGGTACAGATACGCAGTATTTT	CASSKAGTDTQYF	TRBJ2-3	NA	TRBV4-1	NA
TGCGCCAGCAGCTTCGGAGGGCCTAGCACCGGGGAGCTGTTTTTT	CASSFGGPSTGELFF	TRBJ2-2	NA	TRBV5-1	few
TGTGCCAGCAGCGTAGCCCCCCAGGGGACCTACGAGCAGTACTTC	CASSVAPQGTYEQYF	TRBJ2-7	NA	TRBV9	NA
TGTGCCAGCACCCAGGGTATCTCTGGGGCCAACGTCCTGACTTTC	CASTQGISGANVLTF	TRBJ2-6	NA	TRBV9	NA
TGTGCCAGTAGTTTCACAGGGGTGGGCACTGAAGCTTTCTTT	CASSFTGVGTEAFF	TRBJ1-1	TRBD1	TRBV19	NA
TGTGCCAGCAGTTCCCTACGTCACGAGCAGTACTTC	CASSSLRHEQYF	TRBJ2-7	NA	TRBV28	few
TGCGCCAGCAGCTTTGACAGGGTGGGCACAGATACGCAGTATTTT	CASSFDRVGTDTQYF	TRBJ2-3	TRBD1	TRBV5-1	NA
TGTGCCAGCAGCCTAAATCCGGGACTAGCAACCATTCAGTACTTC	CASSLNPGLATIQYF	TRBJ2-4	TRBD2	TRBV4-2	NA
TGTGCCAGCAGCTTAACCTATAGAAAAAGGGGACAGGAAAACTACAATGAGCAGTTCTTC	CASSLTYRKRGQENYNEQFF	TRBJ2-1	TRBD1	TRBV7-3	NA
TGTGCCAGTAGTACTCCCCCCCGACAGCGGACCACAGATACGCAGTATTTT	CASSTPPRQRTTDTQYF	TRBJ2-3	NA	TRBV19	NA
TGTGCCAGCAGCTTACGACAAGCGAGCTATGGCTACACCTTC	CASSLRQASYGYTF	TRBJ1-2	NA	TRBV7-2	NA
TGCAGCGCTACTACAGGACCTACCCACTCTGGAAACACCATATATTTT	CSATTGPTHSGNTIYF	TRBJ1-3	NA	TRBV29-1	few
TGTGCCAGCAGTGAAGCTGGGGGCGGAAAAGCTTTCTTT	CASSEAGGGKAFF	TRBJ1-1	NA	TRBV6-1	NA
TGTGCCAGCAGGCAAGGTTGGGGTACGCAGTATTTT	CASRQGWGTQYF	TRBJ2-3	NA	TRBV28	few
TGCAGTGCCAGAGGGACCGGAGAAGCTTTCTTT	CSARGTGEAFF	TRBJ1-1	NA	TRBV20-1	once
TGTGCCAGCTCACGCGGGGGACTTCGGGAGACCCAGTACTTC	CASSRGGLRETQYF	TRBJ2-5	TRBD2	TRBV13	few
TGTGCCAGCAGCCAAGCTGGGGGAGAGAGAGAGACCCAGTACTTC	CASSQAGGERETQYF	TRBJ2-5	NA	TRBV14	few
TGCGCCAGCAGCCTTAGACCGGGACTAGCGGGCTATGAGCAGTTCTTC	CASSLRPGLAGYEQFF	TRBJ2-1	TRBD2	TRBV4-1	NA
TGTGCCAGCACCACAGGGGGCGCGGTGAATGAGCAGTTCTTC	CASTTGGAVNEQFF	TRBJ2-1	TRBD1	TRBV7-2	few
TGTGCCAGCAGACCGGGCGGGATCAACGAGCAGTACTTC	CASRPGGINEQYF	TRBJ2-7	NA	TRBV28	few
TGTGCCAGCAGTTTATTACGCTCCCGTGAGAGAAAAGGGAGCTATGGCTACACCTTC	CASSLLRSRERKGSYGYTF	TRBJ1-2	NA	TRBV27	few
TGCAGCGTTGGGAGTGGAGGTCAGCCCCAGCATTTT	CSVGSGGQPQHF	TRBJ1-5	NA	TRBV29-1	few
TGTGCCAGCAGTTACCTGGACAGGGCCTATGGCTACACCTTC	CASSYLDRAYGYTF	TRBJ1-2	TRBD1	TRBV6-5	NA
TGTGCTAGTGGTTTGGTACTGACTTCGGACACCGGGGAGCTGTTTTTT	CASGLVLTSDTGELFF	TRBJ2-2	NA	TRBV12-5	few
TGTGCCAGCAGCTTAGCTAGTAGGAGGGCCGGGGAGCTGTTTTTT	CASSLASRRAGELFF	TRBJ2-2	NA	TRBV11-2	few
TGTGCCAGCAGTTTCCTGACAGGGACCTATAATTCACCCCTCCACTTT	CASSFLTGTYNSPLHF	TRBJ1-6	TRBD1	TRBV28	few
TGTGCCAGCTCACCGGGACAAGTGGACTCTGGGGCCAACGTCCTGACTTTC	CASSPGQVDSGANVLTF	TRBJ2-6	NA	TRBV18	NA
TGCGCCAGCAGTCAGGGCCAAGAGACCCAGTACTTC	CASSQGQETQYF	TRBJ2-5	NA	TRBV5-1	few
TGTGCCAGTAGTCGGACAGGGGTCGGTTATAGCAATCAGCCCCAGCATTTT	CASSRTGVGYSNQPQHF	TRBJ1-5	TRBD1	TRBV19	few
TGCAGCGTCGTGAAGTCTGGGACCTTCTACGAGCAGTACTTC	CSVVKSGTFYEQYF	TRBJ2-7	NA	TRBV29-1	few
TGTGCCAGCAGCTTAGCGAAAACAGGGCTATATGGCTACACCTTC	CASSLAKTGLYGYTF	TRBJ1-2	NA	TRBV7-2	NA
TGTGCCAGCAGCTCCCCGCAATCAGGGCGCGAGCAGTACTTC	CASSSPQSGREQYF	TRBJ2-7	NA	TRBV7-2	few
TGCGCCAGCAGCCAAGAACCGGGTTTCAAAAACATTCAGTACTTC	CASSQEPGFKNIQYF	TRBJ2-4	NA	TRBV4-3	NA
TGTGCCACCAGCAGAGAGCGGGGGTACTACAATGAGCAGTTCTTC	CATSRERGYYNEQFF	TRBJ2-1	TRBD2	TRBV15	NA
TGTGCCAGTAGTATCGGCCAGGTAACTCGCGAGACCCAGTACTTC	CASSIGQVTRETQYF	TRBJ2-5	NA	TRBV19	NA
TGCAGCGTCCCTTACCCGGGTGGGTATGGCTACACCTTC	CSVPYPGGYGYTF	TRBJ1-2	NA	TRBV29-1	NA
TGTGCCAGCTCACCAGGGGCCAGGGACCTACGAGGTACTGAAGCTTTCTTT	CASSPGARDLRGTEAFF	TRBJ1-1	NA	TRBV18	NA
TGCGCCAGCAGTGAGATACAAATTCAAGCTAACTATGGCTACACCTTC	CASSEIQIQANYGYTF	TRBJ1-2	NA	TRBV10-2	NA
TGTGCCAGCAGTTTAGGCACCTCTGGAAACACCATATATTTT	CASSLGTSGNTIYF	TRBJ1-3	NA	TRBV28	few
TGTGCCAGCAGCTCGGACAGGGCCCGCGAAAAACTGTTTTTT	CASSSDRAREKLFF	TRBJ1-4	TRBD1	TRBV7-9	NA
TGTGCCAGCAGAACAGGGAGAGATACGCAGTATTTT	CASRTGRDTQYF	TRBJ2-3	NA	TRBV7-8	few
TGCAGCGTTGGGGCAGGGAGGGTCGACACAGATACGCAGTATTTT	CSVGAGRVDTDTQYF	TRBJ2-3	TRBD2	TRBV29-1	NA
TGTGCCTGGAGTGTAGTTTCAGGGGCGCTGACTGAAGCTTTCTTT	CAWSVVSGALTEAFF	TRBJ1-1	NA	TRBV30	NA